This TCR beta chain stems from a study of T cell clones after liver transplantation. Background on the study: Three of eight recipients were HCV-positive; others had non-autoimmune, non-viral indications. Blood was drawn pre-transplant, before withdrawal, and after full or failed withdrawal. Study-wide results and caveats: A significant post-transplant drop in circulating graft-donor-reactive CD4 TCRbeta sequences occurred in most of the 8 subjects. In two subjects, few donor cells limited the measurable donor-reactive repertoire.

Clones were sequenced by immunoSEQ multiplex PCR, and TCRdb holds only the in-frame ones, with some missing. The data hold under 150,000 clones, with 90% observed a single time. With respect to this clone: The target antigen is unknown.

The V and J ends lost 4 bases and 8 bases, in that order; junction bases with no gene match: 9. This CDR3 contains 16 residues. Looked up from germline, CDR1 is PRHDT and CDR2 is FYEKMQ (reference sequence). The clonotype comes from a human patient who received a liver transplant. A share of the T cells may be of graft donor origin. The sequencing here drew on CD4+ T cells from blood, taken 12 months after liver transplant. V is TRBV13 and J is TRBJ2-2, with 11 positions matching TRBD2. In nucleotides, the CDR3 is TGTGCCAGCAGCTCGGGACTAGCGGAGGGCCGGGGGGAGCTGTTTTTT. Protein product: CASSSGLAEGRGELFF.